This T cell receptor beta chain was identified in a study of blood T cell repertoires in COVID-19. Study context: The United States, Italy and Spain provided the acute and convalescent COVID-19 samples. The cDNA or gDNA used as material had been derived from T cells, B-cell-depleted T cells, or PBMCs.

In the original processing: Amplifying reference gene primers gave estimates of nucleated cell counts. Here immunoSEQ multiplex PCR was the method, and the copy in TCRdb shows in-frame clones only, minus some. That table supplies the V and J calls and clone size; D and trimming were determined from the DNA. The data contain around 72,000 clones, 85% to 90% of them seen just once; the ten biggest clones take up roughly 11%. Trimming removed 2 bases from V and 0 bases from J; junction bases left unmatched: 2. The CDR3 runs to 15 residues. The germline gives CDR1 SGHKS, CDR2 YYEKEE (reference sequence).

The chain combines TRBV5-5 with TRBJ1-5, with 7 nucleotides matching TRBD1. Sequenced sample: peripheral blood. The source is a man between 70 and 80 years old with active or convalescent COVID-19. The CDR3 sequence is CASSLGTDSNQPQHF. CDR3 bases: TGTGCCAGCAGCTTAGGGACAGATAGCAATCAGCCCCAGCATTTT.